This TCR beta chain is from a study of blood T cell repertoires in COVID-19. The repertoire was sequenced with immunoSEQ multiplex PCR; TCRdb's copy has only in-frame clones and lacks some. The sample holds about 120,000 clones, around nine tenths seen once. The germline V gene has CDR1 KGHSH and CDR2 LQKENI. V was cut by 0 bases and J by 4 bases, with 9 bases left in between. The CDR3 has 14 residues. Source material: peripheral blood. This clonotype originated in a woman aged 70-85 years who had recovered from COVID-19. The J gene is TRBJ2-5, the V gene TRBV18; possibly TRBD1 for D (5 bases). The CDR3 here is CASSPPGAGETQYF. CDR3 DNA: TGTGCCAGCTCACCACCTGGGGCAGGAGAGACCCAGTACTTC.